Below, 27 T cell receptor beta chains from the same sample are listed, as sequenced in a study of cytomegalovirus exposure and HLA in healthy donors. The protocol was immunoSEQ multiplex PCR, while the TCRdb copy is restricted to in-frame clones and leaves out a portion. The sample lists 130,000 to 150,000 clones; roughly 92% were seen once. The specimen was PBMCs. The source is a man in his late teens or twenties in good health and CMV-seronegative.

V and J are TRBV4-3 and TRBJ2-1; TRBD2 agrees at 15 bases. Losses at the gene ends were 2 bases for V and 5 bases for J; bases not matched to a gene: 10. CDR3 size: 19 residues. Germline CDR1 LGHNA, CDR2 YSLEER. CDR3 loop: CASSQLTGTSGRFDNEQFF. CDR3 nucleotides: TGCGCCAGCAGCCAATTAACCGGGACTAGCGGGAGGTTTGACAATGAGCAGTTCTTC.

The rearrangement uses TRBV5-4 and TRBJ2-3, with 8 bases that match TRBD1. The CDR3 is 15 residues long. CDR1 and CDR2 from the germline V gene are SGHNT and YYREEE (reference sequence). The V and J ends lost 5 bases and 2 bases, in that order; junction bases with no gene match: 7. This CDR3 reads CASRQGQGFTDTQYF. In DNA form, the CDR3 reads TGTGCCAGCAGACAAGGACAGGGTTTCACAGATACGCAGTATTTT.

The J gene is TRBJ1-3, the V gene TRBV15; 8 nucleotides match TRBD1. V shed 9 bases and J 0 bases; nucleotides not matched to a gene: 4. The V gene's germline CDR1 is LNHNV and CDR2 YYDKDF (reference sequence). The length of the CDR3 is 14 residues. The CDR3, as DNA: TGTGCCACGGCAGGGGGCCACTCTGGAAACACCATATATTTT. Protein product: CATAGGHSGNTIYF.

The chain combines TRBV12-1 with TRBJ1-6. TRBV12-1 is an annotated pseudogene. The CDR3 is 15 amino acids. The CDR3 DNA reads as TGTGCCAGCAGCTTAGGACTCCTGAGGGATTCACCCCTCCACTTT. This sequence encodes CASSLGLLRDSPLHF.

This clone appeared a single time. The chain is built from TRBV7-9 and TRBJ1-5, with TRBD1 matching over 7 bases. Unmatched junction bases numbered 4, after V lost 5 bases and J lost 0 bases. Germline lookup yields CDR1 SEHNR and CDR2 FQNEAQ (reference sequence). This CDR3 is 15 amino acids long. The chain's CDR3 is CASSRTGDSNQPQHF. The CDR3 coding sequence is TGTGCCAGCAGCCGGACAGGTGATAGCAATCAGCCCCAGCATTTT.

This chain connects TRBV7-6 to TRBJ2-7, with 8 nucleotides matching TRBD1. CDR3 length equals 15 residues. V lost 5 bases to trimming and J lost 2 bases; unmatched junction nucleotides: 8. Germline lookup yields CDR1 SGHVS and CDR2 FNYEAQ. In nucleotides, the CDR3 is TGTGCCAGCAGCCCTCATAGGACAGGGACCTACGAGCAGTACTTC. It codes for CASSPHRTGTYEQYF.

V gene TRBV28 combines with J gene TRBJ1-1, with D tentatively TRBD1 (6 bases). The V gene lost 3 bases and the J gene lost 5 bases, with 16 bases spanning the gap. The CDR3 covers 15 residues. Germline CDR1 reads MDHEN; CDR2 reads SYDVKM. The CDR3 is CASSFSDRRGTEAFF. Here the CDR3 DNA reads TGTGCCAGCAGTTTTTCGGACAGAAGGGGGACTGAAGCTTTCTTT.

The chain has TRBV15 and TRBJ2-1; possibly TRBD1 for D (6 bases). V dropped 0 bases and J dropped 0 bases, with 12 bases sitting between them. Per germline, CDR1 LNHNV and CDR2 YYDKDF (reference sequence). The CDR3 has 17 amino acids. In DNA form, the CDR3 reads TGTGCCACCAGCAGAGAGAGGGGGACGGCCTCCTACAATGAGCAGTTCTTC. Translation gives CATSRERGTASYNEQFF.

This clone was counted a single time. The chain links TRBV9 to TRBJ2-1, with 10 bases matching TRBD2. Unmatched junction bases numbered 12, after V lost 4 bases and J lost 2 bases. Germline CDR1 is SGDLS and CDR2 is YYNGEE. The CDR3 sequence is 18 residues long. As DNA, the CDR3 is TGTGCCAGCAGCCCCCAGGGAACTAGCGGGACCACCTACAATGAGCAGTTCTTC. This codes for CASSPQGTSGTTYNEQFF.

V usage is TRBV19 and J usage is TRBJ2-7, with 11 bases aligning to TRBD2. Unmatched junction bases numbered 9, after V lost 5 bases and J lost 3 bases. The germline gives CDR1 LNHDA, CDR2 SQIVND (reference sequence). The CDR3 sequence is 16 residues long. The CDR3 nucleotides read TGTGCCAGTAGTGGGCTGGGGACTAGCGGCATCTACGAGCAGTACGTC. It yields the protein CASSGLGTSGIYEQYV.

DNA for the CDR3: TGTGCCAGCAGTTTGGGGGACAGTCCTAACTCTGGAAACACCATATATTTT. Its protein product is CASSLGDSPNSGNTIYF. The genes are TRBV28 and TRBJ1-3; 7 positions match TRBD1. Per the germline V gene, CDR1 is MDHEN and CDR2 is SYDVKM. This CDR3 contains 17 residues. V lost 3 bases to trimming and J lost 0 bases; unmatched junction nucleotides: 8.

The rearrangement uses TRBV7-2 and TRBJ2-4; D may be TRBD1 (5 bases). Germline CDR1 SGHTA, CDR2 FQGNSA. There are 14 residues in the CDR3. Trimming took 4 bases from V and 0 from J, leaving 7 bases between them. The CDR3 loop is CASSSTVAKNIQYF. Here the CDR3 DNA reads TGTGCCAGCAGCTCGACAGTAGCCAAAAACATTCAGTACTTC.

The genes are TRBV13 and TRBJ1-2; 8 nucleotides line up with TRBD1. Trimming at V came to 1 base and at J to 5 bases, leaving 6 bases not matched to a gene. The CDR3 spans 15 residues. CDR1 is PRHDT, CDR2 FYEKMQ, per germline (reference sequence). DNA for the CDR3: TGTGCCAGCAGCTTAGATCCAGGGGGCGGATATGGCTACACCTTC. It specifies CASSLDPGGGYGYTF.

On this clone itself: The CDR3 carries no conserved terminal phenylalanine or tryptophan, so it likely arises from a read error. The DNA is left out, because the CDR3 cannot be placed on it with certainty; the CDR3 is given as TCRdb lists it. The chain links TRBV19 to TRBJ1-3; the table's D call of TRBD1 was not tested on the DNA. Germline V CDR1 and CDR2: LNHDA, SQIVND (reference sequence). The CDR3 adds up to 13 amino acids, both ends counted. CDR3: CASSPSVGTGSVV.

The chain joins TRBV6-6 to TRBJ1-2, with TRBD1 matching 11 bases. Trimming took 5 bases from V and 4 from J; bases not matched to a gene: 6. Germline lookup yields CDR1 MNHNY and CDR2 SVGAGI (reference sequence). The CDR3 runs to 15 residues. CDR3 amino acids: CASSRGQGASYGYTF. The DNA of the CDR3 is TGTGCCAGCAGTCGCGGACAGGGGGCGAGCTATGGCTACACCTTC.

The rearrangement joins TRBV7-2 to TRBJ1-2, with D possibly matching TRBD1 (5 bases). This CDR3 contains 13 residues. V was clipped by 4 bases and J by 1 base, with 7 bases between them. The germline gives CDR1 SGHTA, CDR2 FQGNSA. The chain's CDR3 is CASSSDSNYGYTF. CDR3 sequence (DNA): TGTGCCAGCAGCTCTGACAGTAACTATGGCTACACCTTC.

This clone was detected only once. The CDR3 region has the DNA TGCAGCGTTGGGTTTCTAGCGCGAGCCAAAAACATTCAGTACTTC. Protein: CSVGFLARAKNIQYF. The chain links TRBV29-1 to TRBJ2-4; tentatively, D is TRBD2 (6 bases). The V gene lost 4 bases and the J gene lost 0 bases, with 13 bases spanning the gap. The CDR3 covers 15 residues. Germline-derived CDR1 and CDR2 are SQVTM and ANQGSEA.

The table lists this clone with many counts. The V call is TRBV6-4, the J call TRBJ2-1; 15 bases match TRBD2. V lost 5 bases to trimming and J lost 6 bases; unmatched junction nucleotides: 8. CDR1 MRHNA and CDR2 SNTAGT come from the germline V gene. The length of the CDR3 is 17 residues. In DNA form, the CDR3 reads TGTGCCAGCAGTTGGACTAGCGGGGGGGCCTCGGTCAATGAGCAGTTCTTC. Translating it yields CASSWTSGGASVNEQFF.

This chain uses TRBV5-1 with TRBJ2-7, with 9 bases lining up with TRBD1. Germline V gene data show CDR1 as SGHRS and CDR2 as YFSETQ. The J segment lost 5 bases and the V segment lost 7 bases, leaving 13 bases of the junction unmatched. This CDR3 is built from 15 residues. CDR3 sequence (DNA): TGCGCCAGCCACCTCTCCGGGACAGGGTACAACGAGCAGTACTTC. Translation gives CASHLSGTGYNEQYF.

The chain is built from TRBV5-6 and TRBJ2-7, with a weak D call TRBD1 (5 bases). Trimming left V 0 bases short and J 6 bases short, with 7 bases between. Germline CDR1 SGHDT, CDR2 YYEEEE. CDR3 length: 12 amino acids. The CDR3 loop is CASSLGRGEQYF. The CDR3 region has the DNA TGTGCCAGCAGCTTGGGTAGGGGCGAGCAGTACTTC.

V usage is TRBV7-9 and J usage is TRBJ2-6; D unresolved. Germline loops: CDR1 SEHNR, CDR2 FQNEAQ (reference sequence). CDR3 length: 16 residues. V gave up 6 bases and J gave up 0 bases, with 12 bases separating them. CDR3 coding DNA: TGTGCCAGCAGTAAAGAACGCGGCTCTGGGGCCAACGTCCTGACTTTC. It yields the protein CASSKERGSGANVLTF.

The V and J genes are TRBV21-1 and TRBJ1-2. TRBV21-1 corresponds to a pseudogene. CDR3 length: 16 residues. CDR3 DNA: TGTGCCAGCAGCAAAGGGAAGGGGAGGAGAAACTATGGCTACACCTTC. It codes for CASSKGKGRRNYGYTF.

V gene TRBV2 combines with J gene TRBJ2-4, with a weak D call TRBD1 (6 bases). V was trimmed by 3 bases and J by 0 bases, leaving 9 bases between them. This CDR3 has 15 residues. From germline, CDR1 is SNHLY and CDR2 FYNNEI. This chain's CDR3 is CASSDRGIAKNIQYF. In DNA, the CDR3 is TGTGCCAGCAGTGACAGGGGAATAGCCAAAAACATTCAGTACTTC.

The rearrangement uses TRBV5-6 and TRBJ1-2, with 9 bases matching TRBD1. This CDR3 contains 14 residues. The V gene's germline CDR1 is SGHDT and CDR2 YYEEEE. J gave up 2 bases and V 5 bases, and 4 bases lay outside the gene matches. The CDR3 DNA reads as TGTGCCAGCAGTACAGGGGGCGGCAACTATGGCTACACCTTC. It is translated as CASSTGGGNYGYTF.

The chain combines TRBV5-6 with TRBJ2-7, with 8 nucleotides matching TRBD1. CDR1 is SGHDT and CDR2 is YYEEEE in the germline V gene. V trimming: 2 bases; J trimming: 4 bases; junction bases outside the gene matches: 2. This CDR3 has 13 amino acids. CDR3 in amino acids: CASSFQGAYEQYF. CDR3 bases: TGTGCCAGCAGCTTTCAGGGGGCTTACGAGCAGTACTTC. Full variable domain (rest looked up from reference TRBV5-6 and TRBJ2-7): DAGVTQSPTHLIKTRGQQVTLRCSPKSGHDTVSWYQQALGQGPQFIFQYYEEEERQRGNFPDRFSGHQFPNYSSELNVNALLLGDSALYLCASSFQGAYEQYFGPGTRLTVT.

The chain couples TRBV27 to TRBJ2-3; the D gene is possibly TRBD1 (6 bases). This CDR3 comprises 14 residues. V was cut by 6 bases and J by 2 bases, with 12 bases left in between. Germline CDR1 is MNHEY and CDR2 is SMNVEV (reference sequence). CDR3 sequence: CASRPTGHTDTQYF. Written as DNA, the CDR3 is TGTGCCAGCAGACCCACAGGGCACACAGATACGCAGTATTTT.

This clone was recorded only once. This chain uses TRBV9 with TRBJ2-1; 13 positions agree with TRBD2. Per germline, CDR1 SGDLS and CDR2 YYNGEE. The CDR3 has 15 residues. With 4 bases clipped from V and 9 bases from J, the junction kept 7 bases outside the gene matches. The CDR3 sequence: CASSFGLAGDGEQFF. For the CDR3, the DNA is TGTGCCAGCAGCTTCGGACTAGCGGGAGATGGTGAGCAGTTCTTC. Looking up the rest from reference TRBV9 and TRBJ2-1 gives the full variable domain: DSGVTQTPKHLITATGQRVTLRCSPRSGDLSVYWYQQSLDQGLQFLIQYYNGEERAKGNILERFSAQQFPDLHSELNLSSLELGDSALYFCASSFGLAGDGEQFFGPGTRLTVL.